This T cell receptor beta chain was observed in a study of blood T cells in healthy people across ages. Primers used in a second PCR of about 7 to 12 cycles were a sample-barcoded 5' primer and a J-beta primer mix. TCRdb reprocessed the 5' RACE reads via MiXCR and lists one record per CDR3 protein. The sample contains more than 500,000 distinct CDR3 sequences, around 27% of which appear only once. Study-wide results and caveats: Long-lived and aged donors differed, with more naive CD4+ cells and higher diversity in the long-lived.

Germline assignment: CDR1 SQVTM and CDR2 ANQGSEA. The V end lost 4 bases, the J end lost 0 bases, and 16 bases lay between the germline ends. The CDR3 has 15 residues. This clonotype was counted only a few times. What it binds is not known. The same sample was also studied in work on T cells of mothers and their children. That paper states: The authors identified no persistent microchimeric T cell clones.

The chain joins TRBV29-1 to TRBJ2-7, with D perhaps matching TRBD2 (6 bases). This receptor was taken from a boy younger than 10 in good health. The sample comprised blood. The CDR3 sequence: CSVVPGVLSSYEQYF. Written as DNA, the CDR3 is TGCAGCGTTGTACCGGGGGTGCTGAGCTCCTACGAGCAGTACTTC.